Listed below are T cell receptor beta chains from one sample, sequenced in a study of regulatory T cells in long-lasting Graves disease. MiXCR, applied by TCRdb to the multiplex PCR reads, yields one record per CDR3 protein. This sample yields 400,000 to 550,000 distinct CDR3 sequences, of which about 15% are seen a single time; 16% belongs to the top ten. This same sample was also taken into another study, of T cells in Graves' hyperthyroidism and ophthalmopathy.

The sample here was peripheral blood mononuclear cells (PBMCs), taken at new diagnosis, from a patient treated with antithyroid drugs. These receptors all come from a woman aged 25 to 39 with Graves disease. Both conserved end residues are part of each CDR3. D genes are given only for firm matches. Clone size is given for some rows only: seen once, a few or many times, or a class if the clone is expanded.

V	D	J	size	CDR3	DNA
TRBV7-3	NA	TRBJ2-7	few	CASSLAASYEQYF	TGTGCCAGCAGCTTGGCGGCCTCCTACGAGCAGTACTTC
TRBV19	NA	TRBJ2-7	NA	CASSGTLNSYEQYF	TGTGCCAGTAGTGGCACGCTCAACTCCTACGAGCAGTACTTC
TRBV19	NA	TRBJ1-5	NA	CASSTGRKISNQPQHF	TGTGCCAGTAGTACAGGCAGAAAAATTAGCAATCAGCCCCAGCATTTT
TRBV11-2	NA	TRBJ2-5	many	CASSLNYMETQYF	TGTGCCAGCAGCTTGAACTATATGGAGACCCAGTACTTC
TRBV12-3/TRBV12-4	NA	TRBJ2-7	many	CASSLGTEDEQYF	TGTGCCAGCAGTTTGGGGACTGAGGACGAGCAGTACTTC
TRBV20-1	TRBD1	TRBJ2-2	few	CSATQYSGTGVRTGELFF	TGCAGTGCTACCCAGTATTCCGGGACAGGGGTTCGCACCGGGGAGCTGTTTTTT
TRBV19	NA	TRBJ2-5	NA	CASSNAVGPGWETQYF	TGTGCCAGTAGTAACGCGGTAGGCCCCGGGTGGGAGACCCAGTACTTC
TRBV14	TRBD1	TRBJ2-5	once	CASSQDFKGARETQYF	TGTGCCAGCAGCCAAGATTTTAAGGGGGCTCGAGAGACCCAGTACTTC
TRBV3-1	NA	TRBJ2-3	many	CASRGGASFTDTQYF	TGTGCCAGCAGAGGTGGCGCCAGTTTCACAGATACGCAGTATTTT
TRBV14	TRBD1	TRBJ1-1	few	CASSQSFRDRGAEAFF	TGTGCCAGCAGCCAATCATTTCGGGACAGGGGCGCTGAAGCTTTCTTT
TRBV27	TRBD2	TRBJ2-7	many	CASSLSGLAEFYEQYF	TGTGCCAGCAGTTTATCCGGACTAGCGGAATTCTACGAGCAGTACTTC
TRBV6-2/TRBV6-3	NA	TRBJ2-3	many	CATRRERGTDTQYF	TGTGCCACTCGTCGGGAGAGGGGCACAGATACGCAGTATTTT
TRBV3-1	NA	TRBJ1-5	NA	CVSSQDPEMMEVNQPQHF	TGTGTCAGCAGCCAAGATCCCGAAATGATGGAGGTGAATCAGCCCCAGCATTTT
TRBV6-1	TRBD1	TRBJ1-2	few	CASSRETQGAGYTF	TGTGCCAGCAGTCGTGAGACCCAGGGGGCTGGCTACACCTTC
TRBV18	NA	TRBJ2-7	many	CASSPPGSVGSQYF	TGTGCCAGCTCACCACCGGGCTCAGTAGGGTCTCAGTACTTC
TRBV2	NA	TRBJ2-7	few	CASSEIRGRWEQYF	TGTGCCAGCAGTGAAATTCGGGGCAGATGGGAGCAGTACTTC
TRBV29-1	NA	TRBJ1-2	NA	CSVETANYGYTF	TGCAGCGTTGAAACAGCTAACTATGGCTACACCTTC
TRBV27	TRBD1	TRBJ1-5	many	CASSSRQGTQPQHF	TGTGCCAGCAGTTCTCGACAGGGGACTCAGCCCCAGCATTTT
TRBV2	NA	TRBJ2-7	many	CASSEPGAIHEQYF	TGTGCCAGCAGTGAACCGGGGGCGATTCACGAGCAGTACTTC
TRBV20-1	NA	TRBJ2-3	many	CSARELNTQYF	TGCAGTGCTAGGGAGCTAAATACGCAGTATTTT
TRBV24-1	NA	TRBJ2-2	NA	CATSDLRANTGELFF	TGTGCCACCAGTGATTTGCGCGCGAACACCGGGGAGCTGTTTTTT
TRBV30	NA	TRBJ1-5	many	CAWSVSRDQPQHF	TGTGCCTGGAGTGTTTCTAGAGATCAGCCCCAGCATTTT
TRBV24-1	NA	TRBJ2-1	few	CATSDLLREQFF	TGTGCCACCAGTGATTTGCTACGGGAGCAGTTCTTC
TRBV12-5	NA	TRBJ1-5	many	CASGLGGSTQPQHF	TGTGCTAGTGGTTTGGGAGGGTCAACCCAGCCCCAGCATTTT
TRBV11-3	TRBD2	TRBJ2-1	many	CASSLVGGSGGEQFF	TGTGCCAGCAGCTTAGTCGGCGGGAGCGGTGGTGAGCAGTTCTTC
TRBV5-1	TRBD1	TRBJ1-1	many	CASSDHGTANTEAFF	TGCGCCAGCAGCGATCATGGGACAGCTAACACTGAAGCTTTCTTT
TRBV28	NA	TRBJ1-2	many	CASSLFRVPYGYTF	TGTGCCAGCAGTTTATTCAGGGTTCCCTATGGCTACACCTTC
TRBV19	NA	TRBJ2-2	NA	CASSIGASNTGELFF	TGTGCCAGTAGTATAGGGGCTTCGAACACCGGGGAGCTGTTTTTT
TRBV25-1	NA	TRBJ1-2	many	CASSLRGNYGYTF	TGTGCCAGCAGCCTGCGGGGAAACTATGGCTACACCTTC
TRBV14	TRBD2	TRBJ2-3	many	CASSQDKGLAVTDTQYF	TGTGCCAGCAGCCAAGATAAGGGACTAGCGGTCACAGATACGCAGTATTTT
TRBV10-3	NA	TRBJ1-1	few	CAISAREMNTEAFF	TGTGCCATCAGTGCTCGGGAAATGAACACTGAAGCTTTCTTT
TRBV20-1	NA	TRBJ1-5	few	CSARTRGPNQPQHF	TGCAGTGCGAGGACCAGGGGCCCAAATCAGCCCCAGCATTTT
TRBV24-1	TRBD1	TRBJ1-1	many	CATGTANTEAFF	TGTGCCACCGGGACAGCGAACACTGAAGCTTTCTTT
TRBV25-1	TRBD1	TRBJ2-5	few	CASGGDRVRF	TGTGCCAGCGGTGGGGACAGGGTTCGCTTC
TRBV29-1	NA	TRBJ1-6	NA	CSVGGEDGNSPLHF	TGCAGCGTTGGGGGTGAGGATGGAAATTCACCCCTCCACTTT
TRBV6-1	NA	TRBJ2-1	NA	CASSEAGASYNEQFF	TGTGCCAGCAGTGAAGCGGGAGCGTCCTACAATGAGCAGTTCTTC
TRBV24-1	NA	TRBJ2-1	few	CATSEENEQFF	TGTGCCACCAGTGAAGAAAATGAGCAGTTCTTC
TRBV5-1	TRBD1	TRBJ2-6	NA	CASSQQGAYGANVLTF	TGCGCCAGCAGCCAACAGGGGGCTTATGGGGCCAACGTCCTGACTTTC
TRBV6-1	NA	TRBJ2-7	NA	CASSETRRSDQYF	TGTGCCAGCAGTGAGACCAGGAGGTCCGACCAGTACTTC
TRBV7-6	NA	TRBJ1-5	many	CASSPGAAQPQHF	TGTGCCAGCAGCCCAGGGGCCGCTCAGCCCCAGCATTTT
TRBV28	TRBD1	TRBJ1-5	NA	CASSQTGGGQPQHF	TGTGCCAGCAGTCAGACAGGGGGCGGTCAGCCCCAGCATTTT
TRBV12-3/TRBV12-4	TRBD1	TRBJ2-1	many	CASSPGQGSPELYNEQFF	TGTGCCAGCAGTCCAGGACAGGGGTCTCCTGAACTCTACAATGAGCAGTTCTTC
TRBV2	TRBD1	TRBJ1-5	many	CASQGGRRNQPQHF	TGTGCCAGCCAGGGGGGGAGGAGGAATCAGCCCCAGCATTTT
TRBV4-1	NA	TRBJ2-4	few	CASSQGREAKNIQYF	TGCGCCAGCAGCCAAGGACGGGAAGCCAAAAACATTCAGTACTTC
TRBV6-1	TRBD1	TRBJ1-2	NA	CASRRDRVNGYTF	TGTGCCAGCAGGCGGGACAGGGTGAATGGCTACACCTTC
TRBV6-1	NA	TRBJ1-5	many	CASSTGTLYSNQPQHF	TGTGCCAGCAGTACCGGGACACTTTATAGCAATCAGCCCCAGCATTTT
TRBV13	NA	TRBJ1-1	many	CASSRGGAETEAFF	TGTGCCAGCAGCCGGGGAGGGGCTGAGACTGAAGCTTTCTTT
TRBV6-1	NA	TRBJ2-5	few	CASRSGGVSQTQYF	TGTGCCAGCAGATCCGGGGGAGTGAGCCAGACCCAGTACTTC
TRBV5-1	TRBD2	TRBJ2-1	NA	CASSLGGGRNEQFF	TGCGCCAGCAGCTTGGGGGGGGGACGCAATGAGCAGTTCTTC
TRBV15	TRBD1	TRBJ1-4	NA	CATSRTTGLGEKLFF	TGTGCCACCAGCAGGACGACAGGGTTAGGGGAAAAACTGTTTTTT
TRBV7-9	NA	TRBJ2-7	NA	CVSSLGGTGSYEQYF	TGTGTCAGCAGCTTGGGGGGGACAGGATCCTACGAGCAGTACTTC
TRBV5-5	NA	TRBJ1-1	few	CASSLAGARAAFF	TGTGCCAGCAGCTTGGCCGGGGCTAGGGCGGCTTTCTTT